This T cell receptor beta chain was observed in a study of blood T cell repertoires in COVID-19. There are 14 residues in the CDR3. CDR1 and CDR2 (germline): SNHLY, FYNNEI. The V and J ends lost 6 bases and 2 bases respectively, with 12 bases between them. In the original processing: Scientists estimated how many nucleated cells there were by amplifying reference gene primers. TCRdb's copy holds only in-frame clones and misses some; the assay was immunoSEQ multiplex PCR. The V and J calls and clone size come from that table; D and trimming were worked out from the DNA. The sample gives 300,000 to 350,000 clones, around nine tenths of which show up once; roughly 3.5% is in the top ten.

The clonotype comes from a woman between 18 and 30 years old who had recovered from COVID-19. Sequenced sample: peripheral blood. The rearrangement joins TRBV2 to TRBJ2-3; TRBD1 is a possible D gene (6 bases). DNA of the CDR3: TGTGCCAGCAGGACCGGACAGCACACAGATACGCAGTATTTT. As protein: CASRTGQHTDTQYF.